Listed here are 29 T cell receptor beta chains from one sample, sequenced in a study of early T cells in non-severe SARS-CoV-2 infection. TCRdb used MiXCR to reprocess the 5' RACE reads, holding one entry per CDR3 protein. The data show about 39,000 distinct CDR3 sequences, around 7.8% seen once. Material for sequencing was whole blood. Receptors were obtained from an adult who was a healthcare worker with PCR-confirmed SARS-CoV-2 infection or an uninfected control (not recorded which).

The rearrangement joins TRBV4-3 to TRBJ1-2; 12 nucleotides match TRBD1. V lost 3 bases and J lost 3; bases outside the gene matches: 14. The length of the CDR3 is 19 residues. Germline lookup yields CDR1 LGHNA and CDR2 YSLEER. The CDR3 region has the DNA TGCGCCAGCAGCCAGTGGTTTGCGGGACAGGGGGCATTAGACTATGGCTACACCTTC. Translating it yields CASSQWFAGQGALDYGYTF.

This clonotype turned up a few times. This chain connects TRBV24-1 to TRBJ2-4, with D perhaps TRBD2 (5 bases). V lost 4 bases, J lost 9 bases, and 9 bases lay in between. This CDR3 spans 12 amino acids. Per the germline V gene, CDR1 is KGHDR and CDR2 is SFDVKD. The CDR3 nucleotides are TGTGCCACCAGTGAGGAACTAGGCATTCAGTACTTC. This codes for CATSEELGIQYF.

This clonotype was picked up many times. This chain joins TRBV5-1 and TRBJ2-2; D call uncertain. V dropped 4 bases and J dropped 2 bases, with 12 bases sitting between them. The germline CDR1 and CDR2 sequences are SGHRS and YFSETQ. The CDR3 covers 15 residues. Written as DNA, the CDR3 is TGCGCCAGCAGCCCCGGGCAGATCAACACCGGGGAGCTGTTTTTT. Its protein is CASSPGQINTGELFF.

This chain joins TRBV20-1 and TRBJ1-2, with D uncertain. Trimming stripped 8 bases from V and 8 bases from J, with 18 bases between. The CDR3 consists of 12 residues. Germline CDR1 DFQATT, CDR2 SNEGSKA (reference sequence). CDR3 nucleotide sequence: TGCAGTCCCCTATCGGACCGCCGGGGCTACACCTTC. Translation gives CSPLSDRRGYTF.

This chain connects TRBV28 to TRBJ2-2; D may match TRBD1 or TRBD2 (5 bases each). V lost 5 bases to trimming and J lost 3 bases, with 13 bases between them. The CDR3 has 15 residues. Germline V lookup: CDR1 MDHEN, CDR2 SYDVKM. The chain's CDR3 is CASSPRGAYTGELFF. Written as DNA, the CDR3 is TGTGCCAGCAGTCCTAGGGGAGCTTACACCGGGGAGCTGTTTTTT.

This clonotype was seen a few times. The genes are TRBV7-9 and TRBJ2-1; maybe TRBD1 (5 bases). The CDR3 is 15 residues long. Trimming shortened V by 5 bases and J by 1 base, and 12 bases separated the two germline ends. Germline assignment: CDR1 SEHNR and CDR2 FQNEAQ (reference sequence). The CDR3 is CASSLSQGSYNEQFF. The CDR3 nucleotides read TGTGCCAGCAGCCTTTCCCAGGGTTCCTACAATGAGCAGTTCTTC.

This clonotype was found a few times. This sequence joins TRBV27 and TRBJ1-4; 8 bases are shared with TRBD1. Germline-derived CDR1 and CDR2 are MNHEY and SMNVEV (reference sequence). The CDR3 sequence is 15 residues long. J gave up 7 bases and V 5 bases, and 9 bases lay outside the gene matches. The CDR3 spells CASSPGQAGTEKLFF. CDR3 in DNA: TGTGCCAGCAGTCCGGGACAGGCCGGGACTGAAAAACTGTTTTTT.

This clonotype was recorded at least ten times. V usage is TRBV24-1 and J usage is TRBJ2-3; D ambiguous. The CDR3 is 14 amino acids. Germline V gives CDR1 KGHDR, CDR2 SFDVKD. Between the trimmed V and J ends, which lost 5 bases and 0 bases, there was a span of 8 bases. The CDR3 protein is CATSGVTSTDTQYF. The CDR3 nucleotides read TGTGCCACCAGTGGAGTTACTAGCACAGATACGCAGTATTTT.

This clonotype was detected ten times or more. The gene calls are TRBV6-6 and TRBJ2-7, with D uncertain. V lost 9 bases, J lost 3 bases, and 9 bases lay in between. Germline assignment: CDR1 MNHNY and CDR2 SVGAGI (reference sequence). The CDR3 sequence is 11 residues long. Here the CDR3 reads CASPEVYEQYF. In DNA, the CDR3 is TGTGCCAGTCCGGAAGTCTACGAGCAGTACTTC.

This rearrangement joins TRBV7-9 to TRBJ2-5; 11 bases fit TRBD2. The length of the CDR3 is 14 residues. CDR1 and CDR2 from the germline V gene are SEHNR and FQNEAQ (reference sequence). Trimming removed 5 bases from V and 4 bases from J; junction bases left unmatched: 3. The CDR3 is CASSVTSGGETQYF. The CDR3 region has the DNA TGTGCCAGCAGCGTAACTAGCGGGGGAGAGACCCAGTACTTC.

This clonotype was recorded many times. The gene calls are TRBV6-6 and TRBJ1-2, with a weak D call TRBD1 (5 bases). This CDR3 has 16 amino acids. V was trimmed by 2 bases and J by 8 bases, leaving 21 bases between them. Germline CDR1 reads MNHNY; CDR2 reads SVGAGI (reference sequence). In DNA form, the CDR3 reads TGTGCCAGCAGTTACAATAAACGGGACGGAGTGAAGGGCTACACCTTC. It translates to CASSYNKRDGVKGYTF.

This clonotype has more than one count but fewer than ten. This chain uses TRBV4-3 with TRBJ1-3, with D hard to call. The CDR3 consists of 14 residues. Trimming cost V 1 base and J 2 bases, with 6 bases left between them. The V gene's germline CDR1 is LGHNA and CDR2 YSLEER. The CDR3 loop reads CASSQGMAGNTIYF. The CDR3 DNA is TGCGCCAGCAGCCAAGGGATGGCTGGAAACACCATATATTTT.

This clonotype has just a few counts. V usage is TRBV30 and J usage is TRBJ2-2, with 11 bases lining up with TRBD2. Germline trimming cut 7 bases from V and 6 bases from J; bases unmatched to any gene: 7. Germline CDR1 reads GTSNPN; CDR2 reads SVGIG (reference sequence). The CDR3 is 14 amino acids. This CDR3 reads CASRLAGRSGELFF. CDR3 nucleotide sequence: TGTGCCTCCCGACTAGCGGGGAGGTCCGGGGAGCTGTTTTTT.

On this clonotype: A read error may account for a junction end that differs from germline. This chain uses TRBV20-1 with TRBJ2-3, with D possibly being TRBD2 (6 bases). Germline CDR1 reads DFQATT; CDR2 reads SNEGSKA (reference sequence). This CDR3 has 15 residues. CDR3 sequence: CSAIGTITSTDTLYF. The CDR3, as DNA: TGCAGTGCTATAGGGACCATTACTAGCACAGATACGCTGTATTTT.

This clonotype was seen many times. The chain couples TRBV7-9 to TRBJ2-4; tentatively, D is TRBD1 or TRBD2 (5 bases each). The CDR3 totals 16 residues. V lost 4 bases, J lost 0 bases, and 13 bases lay in between. Germline values: CDR1 SEHNR, CDR2 FQNEAQ (reference sequence). CDR3 amino acids: CASSSGAGLAKNIQYF. CDR3 in DNA: TGTGCCAGCAGCTCCGGGGCAGGGCTAGCCAAAAACATTCAGTACTTC.

This clonotype was detected ten times or more. V usage is TRBV6-2 or TRBV6-3 and J usage is TRBJ2-3; 9 nucleotides agree with TRBD2. V gave up 5 bases and J gave up 0 bases; unmatched junction bases: 6. Germline loops: CDR1 MNHEY, CDR2 SVGEGT. The CDR3 has 16 amino acids. This CDR3 reads CASSPWTSASTDTQYF. The CDR3 DNA sequence: TGTGCCAGCAGTCCGTGGACTAGCGCTAGCACAGATACGCAGTATTTT.

This rearrangement joins TRBV4-2 to TRBJ2-7, with TRBD1 as a possible D gene (6 bases). The CDR3 consists of 15 residues. From germline, CDR1 is LGHNA and CDR2 YNFKEQ. The V and J ends lost 0 bases and 3 bases respectively, with 12 bases between them. CDR3 loop: CASSQDNRVNYEQYF. The CDR3 DNA sequence: TGTGCCAGCAGCCAAGATAACAGGGTCAACTACGAGCAGTACTTC.

This clonotype was counted at least ten times. V and J are TRBV5-1 and TRBJ1-2; the D gene is possibly TRBD1 (6 bases). Germline lookup yields CDR1 SGHRS and CDR2 YFSETQ. The V gene lost 0 bases and the J gene lost 5 bases, with 32 bases spanning the gap. There are 21 residues in the CDR3. The CDR3 nucleotides read TGCGCCAGCAGCTTGGGCAGGGCAGGGGAGCGATACCCTATGTACCCGTATGGCTACACCTTC. This gives the protein CASSLGRAGERYPMYPYGYTF. The full variable domain, rest sourced from reference TRBV5-1 and TRBJ1-2, is KAGVTQTPRYLIKTRGQQVTLSCSPISGHRSVSWYQQTPGQGLQFLFEYFSETQRNKGNFPGRFSGRQFSNSRSEMNVSTLELGDSALYLCASSLGRAGERYPMYPYGYTFGSGTRLTVV.

This clonotype showed up many times. V usage is TRBV18 and J usage is TRBJ1-1, with 7 positions matching TRBD1. V was clipped by 4 bases and J by 4 bases; unmatched bases: 15. From germline, CDR1 is KGHSH and CDR2 LQKENI. CDR3 length equals 17 residues. CDR3 DNA sequence: TGTGCCAGCTCACACGGACAGGCCCAGGGCGCGAGCACTGAAGCTTTCTTT. Protein product: CASSHGQAQGASTEAFF.

The CDR3 DNA is TGTGCCAGCAGAGTTAGACTCTCGGAGGGCGAGTTCGATGGCTACACCTTC. Its protein is CASRVRLSEGEFDGYTF. The rearrangement joins TRBV5-5 to TRBJ1-2; D is ambiguous. Germline lookup yields CDR1 SGHKS and CDR2 YYEKEE (reference sequence). V lost 5 bases and J lost 6, with 26 bases in between. The CDR3 is 17 amino acids. Filled out from reference TRBV5-5 and TRBJ1-2, the complete variable domain reads DAGVTQSPTHLIKTRGQQVTLRCSPISGHKSVSWYQQVLGQGPQFIFQYYEKEERGRGNFPDRFSARQFPNYSSELNVNALLLGDSALYLCASRVRLSEGEFDGYTFGSGTRLTVV.

This clonotype was recorded a few times. V is TRBV5-1 and J is TRBJ2-7; TRBD1 aligns across 9 bases. The germline V gene encodes CDR1 SGHRS and CDR2 YFSETQ. The V segment lost 0 bases and the J segment 6 bases; nucleotides outside the gene matches: 10. There are 16 residues in the CDR3. The CDR3: CASSLGPGQGPSEQYF. The CDR3 bases are TGCGCCAGCAGCTTGGGTCCGGGACAGGGTCCATCCGAGCAGTACTTC.

This clonotype was recorded many times. The V call is TRBV20-1, the J call TRBJ1-1, with 8 bases aligning to TRBD1. Trimming at V came to 2 bases and at J to 3 bases, leaving 5 bases not matched to a gene. CDR1 is DFQATT and CDR2 is SNEGSKA in the germline V gene (reference sequence). The CDR3 loop spans 14 amino acids. The CDR3 bases are TGCAGTGCTAGACTAACAGGGGGATACACTGAAGCTTTCTTT. This sequence encodes CSARLTGGYTEAFF.

There are many counts of this clonotype. V and J are TRBV24-1 and TRBJ2-3; possibly TRBD2 for D (6 bases). The CDR3 is 15 amino acids. The V and J ends lost 5 bases and 0 bases respectively, with 11 bases between them. CDR1 is KGHDR, CDR2 SFDVKD, per germline. The CDR3 DNA reads as TGTGCCACCAGTGGCCCCGGGACTAGCACAGATACGCAGTATTTT. It yields the protein CATSGPGTSTDTQYF.

This clonotype was counted ten times or more. The rearrangement joins TRBV24-1 to TRBJ2-7; D might be TRBD2 (6 bases). Trimming left V 4 bases short and J 3 bases short, with 12 bases between. This CDR3 is 14 amino acids long. CDR1 KGHDR and CDR2 SFDVKD come from the germline V gene. The chain's CDR3 is CATSDRLASYEQYF. As DNA, the CDR3 is TGTGCCACCAGTGACCGTCTAGCGAGCTACGAGCAGTACTTC.

In its sample, this clonotype was seen a few times. The chain is built from TRBV4-2 and TRBJ2-7, with a tentative D call TRBD1 (6 bases). CDR3 length: 15 amino acids. Germline values: CDR1 LGHNA, CDR2 YNFKEQ. V was pared by 3 bases and J by 5 bases, with 17 bases between. This chain's CDR3 is CASSHLREQGDEQYF. CDR3 DNA sequence: TGTGCCAGCAGCCATCTTAGGGAACAGGGAGACGAGCAGTACTTC.

This clonotype was seen more than once but under ten times. V gene TRBV7-9 combines with J gene TRBJ2-3, with unresolved D. V lost 5 bases, J lost 6 bases, and 18 bases lay in between. CDR1 SEHNR and CDR2 FQNEAQ come from the germline V gene (reference sequence). CDR3 length: 15 amino acids. CDR3: CASSPALGDSDTQYF. As DNA, the CDR3 is TGTGCCAGCAGCCCGGCCCTCGGAGATTCGGATACGCAGTATTTT.

This clonotype was seen many times. The chain carries TRBV10-2 and TRBJ2-5; 14 bases fit TRBD2. The CDR3 is 15 residues long. Germline V gene sequence: CDR1 WSHSY, CDR2 SAAADI. The trim removed 7 bases at V and 1 base at J, leaving 2 bases unmatched. The DNA of the CDR3 is TGCGCCAGCAAGGGACTAGCGGGGGTCCAAGAGACCCAGTACTTC. This codes for CASKGLAGVQETQYF.

The rearrangement links TRBV3-1 to TRBJ2-5, with TRBD2 matching over 9 bases. Looked up from germline, CDR1 is LGHDT and CDR2 is YNNKEL (reference sequence). This CDR3 is 20 amino acids long. The ends lost 0 bases at V and 4 bases at J; junction bases unmatched: 18. The DNA for the CDR3 is TGTGCCAGCAGCCAAGAGCCACTGTTAGCGGGGGTCCGGGGTGCAGAGACCCAGTACTTC. Protein sequence: CASSQEPLLAGVRGAETQYF.

A few counts support this clonotype. The V gene is TRBV10-1, the J gene TRBJ2-3; 7 nucleotides agree with TRBD2. The CDR3 sequence is 21 residues long. After removal of 0 bases from V and 2 bases from J, the junction contained 20 bases not matched to a gene. Per the germline V gene, CDR1 is WNHNN and CDR2 is SYGVQD (reference sequence). The CDR3 bases are TGCGCCAGCAGTGAGTCTTTGAGGCTAGCGGCGATGACGACCCTCACAGATACGCAGTATTTT. It specifies CASSESLRLAAMTTLTDTQYF.